A single sample is the source of the 32 T cell receptor beta chains below, sequenced in a study of blood T cells in healthy people across ages. Primed by a sample-barcoded 5' primer and a J-beta primer mix, a second PCR proceeded for about 7 to 12 cycles. TCRdb reprocessed the 5' RACE reads via MiXCR and lists one record per CDR3 protein. The sample records about 680,000 distinct CDR3 sequences, around 45% being singletons. Material: blood. These receptors were obtained from a woman aged 60 to 75 in good health.

CDR3 nucleotides: TGTGCCAGCAGCTTCTCTCCCAGCCGCACAGATACGCAGTATTTT. This gives the protein CASSFSPSRTDTQYF. This rearrangement joins TRBV7-9 to TRBJ2-3; D is uncertain. CDR3 length: 15 residues. Trimming took off 3 bases at V and 1 base at J, with 11 bases between the two ends. Germline V CDR1 and CDR2: SEHNR, FQNEAQ (reference sequence).

The gene calls are TRBV29-1 and TRBJ1-2, with D possibly matching TRBD1 (6 bases). Germline lookup yields CDR1 SQVTM and CDR2 ANQGSEA. The V gene lost 6 bases and the J gene lost 8 bases, with 19 bases spanning the gap. CDR3 length: 13 amino acids. For the CDR3, the DNA is TGCAGCGTCCCCCCGGCAGGGGAGAAGGGCTACACCTTC. This encodes CSVPPAGEKGYTF.

This clonotype was counted a few times. The rearrangement links TRBV30 to TRBJ1-2; D is possibly TRBD1 (5 bases). CDR3 size: 15 residues. V was pared by 0 bases and J by 7 bases, with 18 bases between. Germline-derived CDR1 and CDR2 are GTSNPN and SVGIG (reference sequence). The DNA for the CDR3 is TGTGCCTGGAGTGTACGGGGGGGGTCCCTGGCTGGCTACACCTTC. It translates to CAWSVRGGSLAGYTF.

This sequence joins TRBV24-1 and TRBJ2-1, with a possible D match to TRBD1 (5 bases). Germline V lookup: CDR1 KGHDR, CDR2 SFDVKD. The V gene lost 0 bases and the J gene lost 10 bases, with 9 bases spanning the gap. This CDR3 is built from 13 residues. The CDR3 loop reads CATSDLQQVEQFF. The CDR3, as DNA: TGTGCCACCAGTGATTTGCAACAGGTCGAGCAGTTCTTC.

At least ten counts were recorded for this clonotype. This chain uses TRBV29-1 with TRBJ1-1; no clear D gene. Trimming stripped 5 bases from V and 1 base from J, with 8 bases between. This CDR3 region has 12 residues. Germline V CDR1 and CDR2: SQVTM, ANQGSEA. The CDR3 bases are TGCAGCGTTTGGGCTTGGAACACTGAAGCTTTCTTT. Amino acids: CSVWAWNTEAFF.

The chain joins TRBV12-3 or TRBV12-4 to TRBJ1-1; D is undetermined. This CDR3 comprises 13 residues. Between the trimmed V and J ends, which lost 6 bases and 4 bases, there was a span of 12 bases. The CDR3 is CASSNHGVTEAFF. The CDR3 DNA reads as TGTGCCAGCAGCAACCACGGGGTCACTGAAGCTTTCTTT.

CDR3 DNA sequence: TGTGCCAGCAGCCTGACTAGGGGGGACCTCAATGAGCAGTTCTTC. Translating it yields CASSLTRGDLNEQFF. The chain carries TRBV6-6 and TRBJ2-1; tentatively, D is TRBD1 or TRBD2 (6 bases each). Germline CDR1 and CDR2: MNHNY and SVGAGI (reference sequence). The CDR3 is 15 residues long. V lost 6 bases, J lost 6 bases, and 18 bases lay in between.

V gene TRBV24-1 combines with J gene TRBJ2-1; D could derive from TRBD1 or TRBD2 (5 bases each). Per germline, CDR1 KGHDR and CDR2 SFDVKD. The V end was cut by 0 bases, the J end by 3 bases, with 11 bases between. The CDR3 contains 16 residues. The CDR3 sequence is CATSDLGGVDYNEQFF. CDR3 DNA sequence: TGTGCCACCAGTGATTTGGGGGGTGTTGACTACAATGAGCAGTTCTTC.

The genes are TRBV12-3 or TRBV12-4 and TRBJ2-3; D ambiguous. CDR3 length equals 21 residues. Trimming shortened V by 1 base and J by 4 bases, and 30 bases separated the two germline ends. The CDR3 reads CASSLDFSGGNGAARADTQYF. For the CDR3, the DNA is TGTGCCAGCAGTTTAGACTTTTCCGGCGGCAACGGAGCCGCTAGAGCAGATACGCAGTATTTT.

This clonotype was picked up many times. The gene calls are TRBV18 and TRBJ2-7, with a possible D match to TRBD1 (5 bases). The germline V gene has CDR1 KGHSH and CDR2 LQKENI. V was clipped by 0 bases and J by 6 bases, with 15 bases between them. This CDR3 has 15 residues. The CDR3 reads CASSPPSQKGREQYF. The CDR3 region has the DNA TGTGCCAGCTCACCACCGTCACAGAAGGGGCGCGAGCAGTACTTC.

This clonotype has only a few counts. This chain uses TRBV15 with TRBJ2-7; TRBD1 aligns across 8 bases. This CDR3 has 15 residues. Germline V gene lookup returns CDR1 LNHNV and CDR2 YYDKDF (reference sequence). The ends lost 0 bases at V and 3 bases at J; junction bases unmatched: 4. DNA for the CDR3: TGTGCCACCAGCAGAGATCCGGGGACAGGCTACGAGCAGTACTTC. Translated, it gives CATSRDPGTGYEQYF.

This chain's CDR3 is CASSNDRGRGDTQYF. The CDR3 DNA reads TGTGCCAGCAGCAACGACAGGGGGCGAGGAGATACGCAGTATTTT. The chain is built from TRBV6-2 or TRBV6-3 and TRBJ2-3; 10 bases map to TRBD1. This CDR3 is 15 amino acids long. The V and J ends lost 6 bases and 5 bases, in that order; junction bases with no gene match: 8. Germline CDR1 and CDR2: MNHEY and SVGEGT.

V gene TRBV7-8 combines with J gene TRBJ2-1, with 9 bases fitting TRBD2. The CDR3 spans 15 residues. V shed 1 base, J shed 7 bases, and the junction held 5 bases outside the gene matches. Germline values: CDR1 SGHVS, CDR2 FQNEAQ. CDR3 DNA: TGTGCCAGCAGCTTAGGTTCTAGCGGGAAGAATGAGCAGTTCTTC. Translated, it gives CASSLGSSGKNEQFF.

Of note for this clonotype: Germline is not matched at one junction end, which may reflect a read error. The V and J genes are TRBV7-7 and TRBJ2-5; TRBD2 is a possible D gene (6 bases). The CDR3 length is 15 residues. The germline gives CDR1 SSHAT, CDR2 FNYEAQ (reference sequence). CDR3 nucleotide sequence: TGTGCTAGCAGCTTAGGGCCGCGGGATGGGGAGACCCAGTACTTC. It specifies CASSLGPRDGETQYF.

The table lists this clonotype with a few counts. The genes are TRBV20-1 and TRBJ1-5, with D perhaps TRBD1 (5 bases). This CDR3 spans 14 amino acids. From germline, CDR1 is DFQATT and CDR2 SNEGSKA (reference sequence). The V gene lost 6 bases and the J gene lost 4 bases, with 16 bases spanning the gap. In DNA, the CDR3 is TGCAGTGCGGTACGGGGGAATGGGAATCAGCCCCAGCATTTT. Translating it yields CSAVRGNGNQPQHF.

The chain has TRBV5-1 and TRBJ2-5; unclear D gene. CDR3 length: 13 residues. Trimming left V 9 bases short and J 5 bases short, with 17 bases between. Per germline, CDR1 SGHRS and CDR2 YFSETQ. DNA of the CDR3: TGCGCCAACAGAGCTTTGGGCGCGGAGACCCAGTACTTC. The encoded protein is CANRALGAETQYF.

This clonotype was seen only once. J is TRBJ2-1 and V is TRBV10-3, with 14 bases identical to TRBD2. The CDR3 is 15 residues long. V was pared by 10 bases and J by 8 bases, with 10 bases of the junction left unmatched. Germline V CDR1 and CDR2: ENHRY, SYGVKD. This CDR3 is CATRLAGGRLDEQFF. DNA for the CDR3: TGTGCCACCCGACTAGCGGGAGGGAGGTTGGATGAGCAGTTCTTC.

This clonotype was seen more than once but under ten times. The chain has TRBV12-3 or TRBV12-4 and TRBJ2-1; 12 nucleotides match TRBD2. Losses at the gene ends were 6 bases for V and 4 bases for J; bases not matched to a gene: 16. The CDR3 consists of 19 residues. CDR3 sequence: CASSRDRLLAGGGYNEQFF. The CDR3 nucleotides are TGTGCCAGCAGCAGGGACCGTCTCCTAGCGGGAGGGGGTTACAATGAGCAGTTCTTC.

V is TRBV5-1 and J is TRBJ2-7, with a tentative D call TRBD2 (5 bases). The length of the CDR3 is 14 residues. The germline V gene has CDR1 SGHRS and CDR2 YFSETQ. Trimming removed 4 bases at V and 3 bases at J, with 14 bases between. As DNA, the CDR3 is TGCGCCAGCAGCCGGACGACTGGAGGCTACGAGCAGTACTTC. Amino acid sequence: CASSRTTGGYEQYF.

The sample holds a few counts of this clonotype. The chain recombines TRBV20-1 with TRBJ2-1; 13 bases fit TRBD2. The CDR3 is made up of 15 amino acids. Germline CDR1 reads DFQATT; CDR2 reads SNEGSKA (reference sequence). The junction had 9 bases not matched to a gene; V was cut back by 3 bases and J by 10 bases. The CDR3: CSARAPGLAGSEQFF. In nucleotides, the CDR3 is TGCAGTGCTAGGGCCCCGGGACTAGCGGGGTCCGAGCAGTTCTTC.

The chain carries TRBV7-2 and TRBJ2-7, with 7 bases aligning to TRBD2. The ends lost 4 bases at V and 0 bases at J; junction bases unmatched: 3. This CDR3 contains 14 residues. Germline V gives CDR1 SGHTA, CDR2 FQGNSA. CDR3 residues: CASSSGTISYEQYF. CDR3 nucleotide sequence: TGTGCCAGCAGCTCCGGGACTATCTCCTACGAGCAGTACTTC.

J is TRBJ2-5 and V is TRBV27, with D unclear. The J call could be wrong; TRBJ2-7 is a better fit for the DNA end. This CDR3 region has 14 residues. CDR1 is MNHEY and CDR2 is SMNVEV in the germline V gene (reference sequence). CDR3 loop: CASSSLSATPEQYF. In nucleotides, the CDR3 is TGTGCCAGCAGTTCACTATCGGCCACACCCGAGCAGTACTTC.

On this clonotype itself: Sequence at one end of the junction differs from germline and may be a read error. V usage is TRBV3-1 and J usage is TRBJ2-3; the match to TRBD2 covers 9 bases. Germline V lookup: CDR1 LGHDT, CDR2 YNNKEL (reference sequence). This CDR3 contains 14 residues. This CDR3 is CASSHGTSTDMQYF. The CDR3 region has the DNA TGTGCCAGCAGCCACGGGACTAGCACAGATATGCAGTATTTT.

This clonotype was counted only a few times. The chain carries TRBV29-1 and TRBJ2-5; TRBD2 matches 7 bases. Germline trimming cut 4 bases from V and 0 bases from J; bases unmatched to any gene: 11. In germline, CDR1 is SQVTM, CDR2 ANQGSEA. CDR3 length: 16 residues. CDR3 bases: TGCAGCGTTGTGCTAGCGGAGTACTCGTACCAAGAGACCCAGTACTTC. Translated: CSVVLAEYSYQETQYF.

This clonotype has only a few counts. The rearrangement links TRBV11-3 to TRBJ2-1, with 13 bases fitting TRBD2. This CDR3 is 16 amino acids long. Germline trimming cut 4 bases from V and 8 bases from J; bases unmatched to any gene: 8. Germline V gives CDR1 SGHNT, CDR2 YENEEA. The CDR3 DNA is TGTGCCAGCAGCTCCCGGACTAGCGGGAGTTGGGATGAGCAGTTCTTC. Protein product: CASSSRTSGSWDEQFF.

Points on this clonotype: A much larger clone sits a single nucleotide away, making a read error possible. The gene calls are TRBV15 and TRBJ2-5; TRBD2 matches 7 bases. The J call may be mistaken, given a closer DNA end match to TRBJ2-1. Per germline, CDR1 LNHNV and CDR2 YYDKDF (reference sequence). The CDR3 runs 15 residues. The CDR3 region is CATSWGRAGQETQFF. Written as DNA, the CDR3 is TGTGCCACCAGCTGGGGACGAGCGGGGCAAGAGACCCAGTTCTTC.

The V gene is TRBV4-2, the J gene TRBJ2-7, with 11 bases identical to TRBD2. CDR1 and CDR2 (germline): LGHNA, YNFKEQ. The CDR3 runs to 15 residues. Trimming cost V 0 bases and J 5 bases; bases outside gene matches: 3. CDR3 amino acids: CASSQDKLAGDEQYF. The CDR3 nucleotides are TGTGCCAGCAGCCAAGATAAACTAGCGGGAGACGAGCAGTACTTC.

J is TRBJ2-3 and V is TRBV2; D not resolved. CDR1 and CDR2 (germline): SNHLY, FYNNEI. CDR3 length equals 13 residues. Deletions cut 5 bases from V and 2 bases from J, with 8 bases between. This CDR3 reads CASSPTFTDTQYF. In DNA, the CDR3 is TGTGCCAGCAGTCCGACATTCACAGATACGCAGTATTTT.

The chain combines TRBV20-1 with TRBJ2-1; 9 bases map to TRBD2. The J call is doubtful: the DNA matches TRBJ2-7 better. The CDR3 extends over 17 amino acids. Per the germline V gene, CDR1 is DFQATT and CDR2 is SNEGSKA (reference sequence). The DNA for the CDR3 is TGCAGTGCTCCGAACCCCATTAGCGGGAGAATCCACAATGAGCAGTACTTC. Translating gives CSAPNPISGRIHNEQYF.

Notes on this clonotype: A junction end diverges from the germline sequence, so it may reflect a read error. V and J are TRBV12-3 or TRBV12-4 and TRBJ1-2; D remains unclear. This CDR3 is 13 amino acids long. CDR3 sequence reads: CASSLDGFYGHTF. Written as DNA, the CDR3 is TGTGCCAGCAGTTTAGACGGATTCTATGGCCACACCTTC.

Comment on this clonotype: A read error may explain this, as a much larger clone is one base away. This chain joins TRBV12-3 or TRBV12-4 and TRBJ2-7; D is uncertain. Trimming removed 5 bases at V and 0 bases at J, with 17 bases between. The CDR3 spans 16 residues. In DNA form, the CDR3 reads TGTGCCAGCAGTCCCCCCGCGGCCGAAGGCTCCTACGAGCAGTACTTC. Protein: CASSPPAAEGSYEQYF.

This clonotype has a single count. The CDR3 protein is CASSRNSGSHTGELFF. CDR3 nucleotide sequence: TGCGCCAGCAGCCGGAATAGCGGGAGTCACACCGGGGAGCTGTTTTTT. The V gene is TRBV4-3, the J gene TRBJ2-2; 9 nucleotides match TRBD2. V trimming: 4 bases; J trimming: 3 bases; junction bases outside the gene matches: 6. Germline loops: CDR1 LGHNA, CDR2 YSLEER. The CDR3 length is 16 residues.